The 25 T cell receptor beta chains reported below all come from one sample, sequenced in a study of T-cell memory formation after mild COVID-19. TCRdb used MiXCR to reprocess the 5' RACE reads, holding one entry per CDR3 protein. The sample has about 210,000 distinct CDR3 sequences; about 10% are singletons. Sequenced input: PBMCs or a T cell subset sorted from them (not recorded which). These receptors all stem from a man between 18 and 29 years old who had mild COVID-19 (a few samples of this study predate the infection). Cell type and time point are not known.

V and J are TRBV28 and TRBJ1-2; 7 nucleotides agree with TRBD1. Germline V gene lookup returns CDR1 MDHEN and CDR2 SYDVKM. The CDR3 covers 15 residues. The junction had 9 bases not matched to a gene; V was cut back by 4 bases and J by 4 bases. CDR3: CASSSVQGYAYGYTF. The CDR3, as DNA: TGTGCCAGCAGTTCGGTACAGGGGTATGCCTATGGCTACACCTTC.

CDR3 region: CASKDWPNTGELFF. In DNA, the CDR3 is TGTGCCAGCAAAGATTGGCCGAACACCGGGGAGCTGTTTTTT. The chain joins TRBV6-2 or TRBV6-3 to TRBJ2-2; D uncertain. Deletions cut 7 bases from V and 0 bases from J, with 9 bases between. This CDR3 region has 14 residues. Germline V lookup: CDR1 MNHEY, CDR2 SVGEGT.

Only a few counts were recorded for this clonotype. V is TRBV9 and J is TRBJ2-7; 8 nucleotides agree with TRBD1. Germline assignment: CDR1 SGDLS and CDR2 YYNGEE. J was trimmed by 0 bases and V by 5 bases; bases with no gene match: 4. The CDR3 has 14 amino acids. CDR3: CASSRTGSSYEQYV. CDR3 coding DNA: TGTGCCAGCAGTAGGACAGGGAGCTCCTACGAGCAGTACGTC.

The table lists this clonotype with a few counts. The chain couples TRBV7-2 to TRBJ1-4; D uncertain. This CDR3 spans 16 amino acids. Germline loops: CDR1 SGHTA, CDR2 FQGNSA. Trimming pared 1 base from V and 10 bases from J, leaving 19 bases between. The CDR3 reads CASSLEIVRTSGKLFF. For the CDR3, the DNA is TGTGCCAGCAGCTTAGAGATTGTACGGACTTCAGGAAAACTGTTTTTT. Full variable domain (missing parts from reference TRBV7-2 and TRBJ1-4): GAGVSQSPSNKVTEKGKDVELRCDPISGHTALYWYRQSLGQGLEFLIYFQGNSAPDKSGLPSDRFSAERTGGSVSTLTIQRTQQEDSAVYLCASSLEIVRTSGKLFFGSGTQLSVL.

The V and J genes are TRBV7-3 and TRBJ2-1; D not resolved. The CDR3 runs to 13 residues. V shed 6 bases and J shed 7 bases, with 13 bases lying between them. The V gene's germline CDR1 is SGHTA and CDR2 FQGTGA. The CDR3 sequence: CASSPGSSNEQFF. In nucleotides, the CDR3 is TGTGCCAGCAGTCCAGGAAGCTCGAATGAGCAGTTCTTC.

The chain joins TRBV6-2 or TRBV6-3 to TRBJ1-2; a weak D match, TRBD1 (5 bases). Germline loops: CDR1 MNHEY, CDR2 SVGEGT. CDR3 length: 14 amino acids. The ends were cut back, 9 bases at V and 4 bases at J, with 18 bases in the middle. The CDR3 protein is CASTDSGTFYGYTF. The CDR3 coding sequence is TGTGCCAGTACGGACTCCGGGACCTTCTATGGCTACACCTTC.

The CDR3 DNA follows: TGCAGTGCTAGTGGTCGGACCTACAATGAGCAGTTCTTC. Its translation: CSASGRTYNEQFF. V gene TRBV20-1 combines with J gene TRBJ2-1; D call uncertain. V dropped 3 bases and J dropped 2 bases, with 8 bases sitting between them. The CDR3 has 13 residues. CDR1 is DFQATT and CDR2 is SNEGSKA in the germline V gene (reference sequence).

J is TRBJ1-2 and V is TRBV7-2; a possible D gene is TRBD1 (5 bases). This CDR3 region has 15 residues. CDR1 and CDR2 from the germline V gene are SGHTA and FQGNSA. Trimming removed 5 bases at V and 7 bases at J, with 20 bases between. The CDR3 DNA is TGTGCCAGCAGCCCAGGGAGAGGGCAGGGCGGTGGCTACACCTTC. It is translated as CASSPGRGQGGGYTF.

The chain joins TRBV27 to TRBJ1-6; D perhaps matches TRBD1 (6 bases). CDR3 size: 19 residues. Trimming shortened V by 7 bases and J by 0 bases, and 22 bases separated the two germline ends. CDR1 is MNHEY, CDR2 SMNVEV, per germline (reference sequence). The CDR3 bases are TGTGCCAGCAAACCCTTAACGGGGACACCGAGCTCCTATAATTCACCCCTCCACTTT. As protein: CASKPLTGTPSSYNSPLHF.

The chain joins TRBV5-6 to TRBJ1-6; tentatively, D is TRBD1 (5 bases). The CDR3 covers 16 residues. Germline CDR1 SGHDT, CDR2 YYEEEE. Trimming removed 4 bases at V and 7 bases at J, with 18 bases between. As DNA, the CDR3 is TGTGCCAGCAGCAGTATCCCGGGACGCCAAAATTCACCCCTCCACTTT. As protein: CASSSIPGRQNSPLHF.

This sequence joins TRBV6-6 and TRBJ1-2, with 7 bases identical to TRBD1. V was pared by 2 bases and J by 2 bases, with 5 bases of the junction left unmatched. The CDR3 spans 15 residues. In germline, CDR1 is MNHNY, CDR2 SVGAGI (reference sequence). CDR3 sequence reads: CASSYRDSPNYGYTF. As DNA, the CDR3 is TGTGCCAGCAGTTACCGGGACAGCCCAAACTATGGCTACACCTTC.

This clonotype was counted at least ten times. This sequence joins TRBV5-1 and TRBJ2-7; 7 nucleotides line up with TRBD1. Germline CDR1 and CDR2: SGHRS and YFSETQ. Germline trimming cut 0 bases from V and 6 bases from J; bases unmatched to any gene: 6. The CDR3 consists of 14 residues. CDR3 loop: CASSLEGARREQYF. CDR3 DNA sequence: TGCGCCAGCAGCTTGGAGGGGGCCCGGCGCGAGCAGTACTTC.

A few counts support this clonotype. The chain recombines TRBV20-1 with TRBJ2-4, with 8 bases lining up with TRBD2. The germline V gene has CDR1 DFQATT and CDR2 SNEGSKA (reference sequence). The CDR3 runs to 17 residues. With 0 bases clipped from V and 4 bases from J, the junction kept 11 bases outside the gene matches. The CDR3 spells CSARDPGGGEAKNIQYF. CDR3 nucleotides: TGCAGTGCTAGAGATCCGGGAGGGGGAGAAGCTAAAAACATTCAGTACTTC.

The sample holds a few counts of this clonotype. The chain couples TRBV6-5 to TRBJ2-3; no reliable D call. V was cut by 2 bases and J by 6 bases, with 9 bases left in between. CDR1 and CDR2 from the germline V gene are MNHEY and SVGAGI. The CDR3 is 13 residues long. The CDR3 DNA sequence: TGTGCCAGCAGTTACGGGCCGAGGGATACGCAGTATTTT. Its translation is CASSYGPRDTQYF.

The sample holds many counts of this clonotype. V and J are TRBV20-1 and TRBJ1-1; D is undetermined. Between the trimmed V and J ends, which lost 3 bases and 0 bases, there was a span of 8 bases. Germline assignment: CDR1 DFQATT and CDR2 SNEGSKA (reference sequence). This CDR3 spans 13 amino acids. The CDR3 coding sequence is TGCAGTGCTAGCGAACAGCTGAACACTGAAGCTTTCTTT. As protein: CSASEQLNTEAFF.

This clonotype turned up a few times. V and J are TRBV29-1 and TRBJ2-6; D ambiguous. The CDR3 is 13 amino acids. Germline V lookup: CDR1 SQVTM, CDR2 ANQGSEA. CDR3 region: CSAQSSGANVLTF. The DNA of the CDR3 is TGCAGTGCACAGAGCTCTGGGGCCAACGTCCTGACTTTC.

This rearrangement joins TRBV4-2 to TRBJ2-5; TRBD2 matches 9 bases. CDR1 LGHNA and CDR2 YNFKEQ come from the germline V gene. The CDR3 is 18 amino acids. V lost 0 bases, J lost 5 bases, and 13 bases stayed unmatched. CDR3 nucleotide sequence: TGTGCCAGCAGCCAAGATAGTAGTAGGAGCGGGGGGTTTGAGACCCAGTACTTC. Encoded protein: CASSQDSSRSGGFETQYF.

The J gene is TRBJ1-1, the V gene TRBV6-2 or TRBV6-3; D unresolved. Germline V lookup: CDR1 MNHEY, CDR2 SVGEGT. Deletions cut 3 bases from V and 0 bases from J, with 8 bases between. This CDR3 contains 14 residues. The CDR3 nucleotides are TGTGCCAGCAGTTATCGGGCCTTGAACACTGAAGCTTTCTTT. Its protein product is CASSYRALNTEAFF.

The V and J genes are TRBV10-3 and TRBJ2-2; TRBD2 agrees at 11 bases. The J segment lost 4 bases and the V segment lost 7 bases, leaving 5 bases of the junction unmatched. CDR1 is ENHRY, CDR2 SYGVKD, per germline. The CDR3 spans 15 residues. CDR3: CAINSGGGPTGELFF. CDR3 nucleotides: TGTGCCATCAATAGCGGGGGGGGTCCCACCGGGGAGCTGTTTTTT.

There are many counts of this clonotype. The CDR3 DNA follows: TGCAGTGCTAGCAGGGACAGACCCTACGAGCAGTACTTC. Protein sequence: CSASRDRPYEQYF. The gene calls are TRBV20-1 and TRBJ2-7; 7 positions match TRBD1. The CDR3 loop spans 13 amino acids. Unmatched junction bases numbered 4, after V lost 3 bases and J lost 2 bases. Germline lookup yields CDR1 DFQATT and CDR2 SNEGSKA (reference sequence).

There are many counts of this clonotype. The V call is TRBV12-3 or TRBV12-4, the J call TRBJ1-2, with 7 positions matching TRBD1. The J segment lost 4 bases and the V segment lost 7 bases, leaving 12 bases of the junction unmatched. This CDR3 is built from 15 residues. The CDR3 spells CASTLQSRQGYGYTF. The CDR3, as DNA: TGTGCCAGCACTTTGCAAAGTCGACAGGGCTATGGCTACACCTTC.

The chain combines TRBV20-1 with TRBJ2-5; 10 bases fit TRBD2. Germline values: CDR1 DFQATT, CDR2 SNEGSKA (reference sequence). V lost 7 bases, J lost 4 bases, and 12 bases stayed unmatched. CDR3 length: 15 amino acids. The CDR3 DNA follows: TGCAGTGTGGAGCGGGGGGGCGGTCTAGGAGAGACCCAGTACTTC. This gives the protein CSVERGGGLGETQYF.

This clonotype turned up a few times. The V call is TRBV12-3 or TRBV12-4, the J call TRBJ2-3, with a possible D match to TRBD2 (7 bases). Trimming pared 5 bases from V and 9 bases from J, leaving 18 bases between. CDR3 length equals 14 residues. The CDR3: CASSPLGGGWTQYF. The CDR3 bases are TGTGCCAGCAGTCCCTTGGGGGGGGGCTGGACGCAGTATTTT.

This clonotype appeared many times. The chain recombines TRBV11-2 with TRBJ2-7, with unresolved D. In germline, CDR1 is SGHAT, CDR2 FQNNGV. The V end was cut by 5 bases, the J end by 6 bases, with 14 bases between. The CDR3 contains 13 residues. The CDR3 DNA reads TGTGCCAGCAGCAGAATACCCTTCTTCGAGCAGTACTTC. Its protein product is CASSRIPFFEQYF.

The chain combines TRBV5-5 with TRBJ1-5; a weak D match, TRBD1 (5 bases). Germline V gene data show CDR1 as SGHKS and CDR2 as YYEKEE (reference sequence). The V end was cut by 4 bases, the J end by 0 bases, with 8 bases between. This CDR3 comprises 14 residues. As DNA, the CDR3 is TGTGCCAGCAGCATACAGGTTAGCAATCAGCCCCAGCATTTT. Protein product: CASSIQVSNQPQHF.